These 30 T cell receptor beta chains were sequenced from one sample in a study of blood T cell repertoires in COVID-19. Sequenced by immunoSEQ multiplex PCR; TCRdb stores in-frame clones only, minus some. Altogether around 100,000 clones are present, more than 85% being singletons, with the ten largest covering around 6.2%. Sequenced: peripheral blood. The source of these receptors is a human donor in a cohort sampled during active COVID-19.

The chain joins TRBV6-5 to TRBJ2-5; tentatively, D is TRBD2 (6 bases). From germline, CDR1 is MNHEY and CDR2 SVGAGI. With 8 bases removed from V and 4 bases from J, the gap between germline ends came to 14 bases. This CDR3 contains 13 residues. The CDR3: CASGRERAETQYF. The CDR3 DNA follows: TGTGCCAGCGGGCGGGAACGGGCAGAGACCCAGTACTTC.

The J gene is TRBJ1-1, the V gene TRBV11-3; no clear D. This CDR3 comprises 14 residues. The V gene's germline CDR1 is SGHNT and CDR2 YENEEA. Trimming cost V 3 bases and J 0 bases, with 8 bases left between them. DNA for the CDR3: TGTGCCAGCAGCTTCAACAGTATGAACACTGAAGCTTTCTTT. Its protein product is CASSFNSMNTEAFF.

This chain connects TRBV19 to TRBJ1-4; TRBD1 matches 7 bases. In germline, CDR1 is LNHDA, CDR2 SQIVND (reference sequence). The CDR3 runs 14 residues. Trimming at V came to 8 bases and at J to 6 bases, leaving 9 bases not matched to a gene. CDR3 nucleotide sequence: TGTGCCAGTTCAACAGGGGATCCTGATGAAAAACTGTTTTTT. Translating gives CASSTGDPDEKLFF.

This sequence joins TRBV6-1 and TRBJ1-2, with a tentative D call TRBD1 (6 bases). Trimming took off 3 bases at V and 1 base at J, with 12 bases between the two ends. From germline, CDR1 is MNHNS and CDR2 SASEGT. This CDR3 is built from 15 residues. The CDR3 spells CASSDIIRGNYGYTF. CDR3 nucleotide sequence: TGTGCCAGCAGTGATATTATCAGGGGTAACTATGGCTACACCTTC.

The CDR3 spells CASSYAGTGQFF. CDR3 sequence (DNA): TGTGCCAGCAGCTACGCAGGAACCGGGCAGTTCTTC. The genes are TRBV6-6 and TRBJ2-1; D unclear. Germline values: CDR1 MNHNY, CDR2 SVGAGI (reference sequence). The CDR3 contains 12 residues. V lost 6 bases and J lost 12, with 15 bases in between.

This chain uses TRBV5-4 with TRBJ2-7, with 7 nucleotides matching TRBD2. The CDR3 spans 15 residues. Germline values: CDR1 SGHNT, CDR2 YYREEE (reference sequence). J gave up 0 bases and V 4 bases, and 7 bases lay outside the gene matches. The CDR3: CASSPRETLSYEQYF. The CDR3 DNA is TGTGCCAGCAGCCCGCGGGAGACCCTCTCCTACGAGCAGTACTTC.

V usage is TRBV7-7 and J usage is TRBJ2-7; 7 bases align to TRBD1. The V and J ends lost 4 bases and 3 bases, in that order; junction bases with no gene match: 3. The CDR3 covers 13 residues. Germline V gene data show CDR1 as SSHAT and CDR2 as FNYEAQ (reference sequence). Here the CDR3 reads CASSSGQSYEQYF. CDR3 nucleotides: TGTGCCAGCAGCTCGGGACAGAGCTACGAGCAGTACTTC. Full variable domain (remainder filled in from reference TRBV7-7 and TRBJ2-7): GAGVSQSPRYKVTKRGQDVTLRCDPISSHATLYWYQQALGQGPEFLTYFNYEAQPDKSGLPSDRFSAERPEGSISTLTIQRTEQRDSAMYRCASSSGQSYEQYFGPGTRLTVT.

The chain uses TRBV27 and TRBJ2-5; possibly TRBD1 for D (6 bases). The germline V gene has CDR1 MNHEY and CDR2 SMNVEV (reference sequence). V gave up 2 bases and J gave up 5 bases, with 21 bases separating them. The CDR3 contains 17 residues. The CDR3 DNA reads as TGTGCCAGCAGTTTAAGAGGGGGAGCAGGGGTCCGGGAGACCCAGTACTTC. It encodes CASSLRGGAGVRETQYF.

This clone occurred once. The rearrangement joins TRBV6-6 to TRBJ1-3; no clear D. V shed 7 bases and J shed 0 bases, with 4 bases lying between them. The CDR3 spans 12 residues. Looked up from germline, CDR1 is MNHNY and CDR2 is SVGAGI (reference sequence). CDR3 DNA sequence: TGTGCCAGCATGAGCTCTGGAAACACCATATATTTT. Protein sequence: CASMSSGNTIYF.

The chain carries TRBV4-2 and TRBJ1-2; D unclear. CDR1 is LGHNA and CDR2 is YNFKEQ in the germline V gene. This CDR3 contains 13 residues. V was shortened by 4 bases and J by 8 bases, with 14 bases between the two germline ends. This CDR3 reads CASSLAMWLGYTF. The CDR3 coding sequence is TGTGCCAGCAGCCTAGCGATGTGGTTAGGCTACACCTTC.

CDR3 sequence: CAISPRGQGRTYNEQFF. CDR3 in DNA: TGTGCCATCAGTCCCCGGGGCCAGGGGAGAACCTACAATGAGCAGTTCTTC. V gene TRBV10-3 combines with J gene TRBJ2-1; perhaps TRBD1 as D (6 bases). The CDR3 has 17 amino acids. Looked up from germline, CDR1 is ENHRY and CDR2 is SYGVKD. V was cut by 5 bases and J by 2 bases, with 19 bases left in between.

J is TRBJ2-3 and V is TRBV18; D might be TRBD1 (5 bases). The ends were cut back, 3 bases at V and 4 bases at J, with 8 bases in the middle. Germline lookup yields CDR1 KGHSH and CDR2 LQKENI. The CDR3 spans 13 residues. The DNA for the CDR3 is TGTGCCAGCTCACCGTTCAGGGCAGATACGCAGTATTTT. Its protein is CASSPFRADTQYF.

The chain has TRBV27 and TRBJ1-2, with unresolved D. The CDR3 length is 13 residues. Trimming removed 3 bases at V and 4 bases at J, with 9 bases between. Germline CDR1 reads MNHEY; CDR2 reads SMNVEV (reference sequence). CDR3 sequence reads: CASSLGIGYGYTF. Here the CDR3 DNA reads TGTGCCAGCAGTTTGGGCATCGGCTATGGCTACACCTTC.

The rearrangement links TRBV6-2 or TRBV6-3 to TRBJ2-3, with TRBD2 matching over 8 bases. Germline V gene sequence: CDR1 MNHEY, CDR2 SVGEGT. Trimming took 0 bases from V and 0 from J; bases not matched to a gene: 8. The CDR3 spans 18 residues. This CDR3 reads CASSYSMRGGPSTDTQYF. The DNA of the CDR3 is TGTGCCAGCAGTTACTCGATGCGCGGGGGGCCGAGCACAGATACGCAGTATTTT.

The chain couples TRBV9 to TRBJ2-5, with 7 bases aligning to TRBD1. Trimming took 4 bases from V and 2 from J; bases not matched to a gene: 8. In germline, CDR1 is SGDLS, CDR2 YYNGEE. This CDR3 contains 15 residues. CDR3 loop: CASSLGQSIQETQYF. The CDR3 DNA reads TGTGCCAGCAGCCTGGGACAGTCCATACAAGAGACCCAGTACTTC.

The chain employs TRBV6-5 and TRBJ1-5; TRBD1 aligns across 8 bases. The CDR3 consists of 14 residues. V shed 4 bases and J 8 bases; nucleotides not matched to a gene: 7. Germline CDR1 MNHEY, CDR2 SVGAGI. CDR3: CASSWTGLPEPQHF. The DNA for the CDR3 is TGTGCCAGCAGTTGGACAGGGCTCCCGGAGCCCCAGCATTTT.

The chain carries TRBV28 and TRBJ2-7, with D possibly being TRBD2 (6 bases). CDR1 and CDR2 (germline): MDHEN, SYDVKM. This CDR3 is 13 amino acids long. Trimming shortened V by 3 bases and J by 2 bases, and 8 bases separated the two germline ends. CDR3 coding DNA: TGTGCCAGCAGTTTCCGCGGGACCTACGAGCAGTACTTC. This sequence encodes CASSFRGTYEQYF.

The chain carries TRBV7-3 and TRBJ1-1, with D hard to call. Germline V gives CDR1 SGHTA, CDR2 FQGTGA. V was cut by 0 bases and J by 5 bases, with 7 bases left in between. This CDR3 has 13 residues. The CDR3 DNA is TGTGCCAGCAGCTTAACAGGGAGGACTGAAGCTTTCTTT. Translation: CASSLTGRTEAFF.

The CDR3 protein is CASRFTRDYSYEQYF. The CDR3 nucleotides are TGTGCCAGCAGATTTACCCGGGACTACTCCTACGAGCAGTACTTC. The genes are TRBV6-5 and TRBJ2-7; 7 nucleotides agree with TRBD2. CDR3 length: 15 amino acids. Germline trimming cut 6 bases from V and 0 bases from J; bases unmatched to any gene: 8. Germline-derived CDR1 and CDR2 are MNHEY and SVGAGI.

J is TRBJ2-3 and V is TRBV10-3; 9 bases agree with TRBD1. The J segment lost 1 base and the V segment lost 6 bases, leaving 11 bases of the junction unmatched. Germline CDR1 reads ENHRY; CDR2 reads SYGVKD. There are 17 residues in the CDR3. Written as DNA, the CDR3 is TGTGCCATCAGGGAACCACAGGGGGCGTATGGCACAGATACGCAGTATTTT. It yields the protein CAIREPQGAYGTDTQYF.

The chain carries TRBV27 and TRBJ2-7; weak D call: TRBD2 (5 bases). The V and J ends lost 1 base and 3 bases respectively, with 16 bases between them. Germline V gives CDR1 MNHEY, CDR2 SMNVEV (reference sequence). There are 16 residues in the CDR3. The CDR3 loop reads CASSLFRGSGLYEQYF. The DNA of the CDR3 is TGTGCCAGCAGTTTATTTAGAGGGTCTGGTCTCTACGAGCAGTACTTC.

The CDR3 loop is CASSYGGLTNEKLFF. In nucleotides, the CDR3 is TGTGCCAGCAGTTACGGGGGGTTAACTAATGAAAAACTGTTTTTT. The chain has TRBV6-6 and TRBJ1-4, with D possibly being TRBD1 (5 bases). The CDR3 extends over 15 amino acids. V dropped 2 bases and J dropped 1 base, with 8 bases sitting between them. Germline V lookup: CDR1 MNHNY, CDR2 SVGAGI (reference sequence).

The chain employs TRBV19 and TRBJ1-6, with 8 bases lining up with TRBD1. Germline CDR1 reads LNHDA; CDR2 reads SQIVND (reference sequence). The V gene end was trimmed by 5 bases and the J gene end by 6 bases; junction bases not matched to a gene: 9. The CDR3 is 16 amino acids. The CDR3 here is CASSPGGAGGNSPLHF. In nucleotides, the CDR3 is TGTGCCAGTAGTCCAGGGGGCGCCGGGGGTAATTCACCCCTCCACTTT.

This chain joins TRBV4-1 and TRBJ1-5; D is possibly TRBD1 (6 bases). Germline assignment: CDR1 MGHRA and CDR2 YSYEKL. The CDR3 is 18 residues long. V was clipped by 4 bases and J by 0 bases, with 19 bases between them. The CDR3 here is CASSPSTGNHYSNQPQHF. The CDR3, as DNA: TGCGCCAGCAGCCCATCCACAGGGAATCATTATAGCAATCAGCCCCAGCATTTT.

The rearrangement uses TRBV30 and TRBJ1-1, with TRBD1 as a possible D gene (5 bases). Per germline, CDR1 GTSNPN and CDR2 SVGIG (reference sequence). V was trimmed by 3 bases and J by 1 base, leaving 12 bases between them. There are 14 residues in the CDR3. The CDR3 spells CAWREGLQNTEAFF. CDR3 sequence (DNA): TGTGCCTGGAGAGAGGGACTCCAGAACACTGAAGCTTTCTTT. Using reference TRBV30 and TRBJ1-1 for the parts outside the CDR3, the full variable domain is SQTIHQWPATLVQPVGSPLSLECTVEGTSNPNLYWYRQAAGRGLQLLFYSVGIGQISSEVPQNLSASRPQDRQFILSSKKLLLSDSGFYLCAWREGLQNTEAFFGQGTRLTVV.

This clone was found a few times. The V gene is TRBV9, the J gene TRBJ2-3; D is unresolved. The CDR3 covers 12 residues. From germline, CDR1 is SGDLS and CDR2 YYNGEE. V was trimmed by 3 bases and J by 4 bases, leaving 6 bases between them. CDR3 sequence: CASSESADTQYF. The CDR3 DNA is TGTGCCAGCAGCGAGAGCGCAGATACGCAGTATTTT.

The genes are TRBV3-1 (or the pseudogene TRBV3-2) and TRBJ2-7; TRBD2 might be the D (6 bases). The CDR3 extends over 12 amino acids. Germline CDR1 and CDR2: LGHDT and YNNKEL (reference sequence). The V end was cut by 9 bases, the J end by 4 bases, with 13 bases between. CDR3: CASAGRGYEQYF. The CDR3 DNA follows: TGTGCCAGTGCGGGTCGGGGGTACGAGCAGTACTTC.

The rearrangement links TRBV2 to TRBJ2-1; TRBD2 matches at 10 bases. V lost 5 bases to trimming and J lost 5 bases; unmatched junction nucleotides: 15. This CDR3 contains 18 residues. Germline assignment: CDR1 SNHLY and CDR2 FYNNEI. The CDR3 sequence: CASSHTPGTSAKDNEQFF. The CDR3, as DNA: TGTGCCAGCAGTCATACTCCCGGGACTAGCGCCAAAGACAATGAGCAGTTCTTC.

J is TRBJ2-7 and V is TRBV4-1, with 10 bases identical to TRBD2. The trim removed 4 bases at V and 4 bases at J, leaving 10 bases unmatched. The CDR3 is made up of 16 amino acids. CDR1 is MGHRA, CDR2 YSYEKL, per germline. CDR3 in DNA: TGCGCCAGCAGCCCTCACCCAAGCGGGAGGGGTTACGAGCAGTACTTC. Translation: CASSPHPSGRGYEQYF.

The chain links TRBV3-1 (or the pseudogene TRBV3-2) to TRBJ2-5; 11 bases match TRBD1. CDR3 size: 11 residues. CDR1 is LGHDT, CDR2 YNNKEL, per germline (reference sequence). CDR3 in amino acids: CGTGGEETQYF. CDR3 nucleotide sequence: TGTGGGACAGGGGGCGAAGAGACCCAGTACTTC.